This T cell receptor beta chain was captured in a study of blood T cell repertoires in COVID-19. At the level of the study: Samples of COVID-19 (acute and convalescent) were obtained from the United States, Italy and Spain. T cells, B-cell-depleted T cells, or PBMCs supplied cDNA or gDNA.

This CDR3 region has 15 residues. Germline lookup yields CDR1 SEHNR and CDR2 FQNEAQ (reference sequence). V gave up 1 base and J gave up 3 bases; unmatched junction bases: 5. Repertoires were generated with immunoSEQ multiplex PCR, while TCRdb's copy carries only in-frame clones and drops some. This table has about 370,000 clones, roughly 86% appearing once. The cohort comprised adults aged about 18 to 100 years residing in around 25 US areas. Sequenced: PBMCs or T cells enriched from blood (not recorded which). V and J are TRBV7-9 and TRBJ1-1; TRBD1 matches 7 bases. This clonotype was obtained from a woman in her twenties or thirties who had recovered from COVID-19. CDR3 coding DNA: TGTGCCAGCAGCTTAGGGACAGGCGGCTACACTGAAGCTTTCTTT. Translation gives CASSLGTGGYTEAFF.